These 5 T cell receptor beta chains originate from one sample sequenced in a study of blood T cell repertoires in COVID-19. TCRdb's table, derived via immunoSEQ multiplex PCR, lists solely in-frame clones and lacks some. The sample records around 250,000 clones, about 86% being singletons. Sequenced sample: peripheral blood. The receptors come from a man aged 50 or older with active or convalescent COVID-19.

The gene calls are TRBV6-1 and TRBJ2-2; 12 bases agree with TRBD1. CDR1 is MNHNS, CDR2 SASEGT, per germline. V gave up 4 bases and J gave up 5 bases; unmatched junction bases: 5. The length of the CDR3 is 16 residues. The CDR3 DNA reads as TGTGCCAGCAGTGGAGGGACAGGGGGCCGGACCGGGGAGCTGTTTTTT. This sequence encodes CASSGGTGGRTGELFF.

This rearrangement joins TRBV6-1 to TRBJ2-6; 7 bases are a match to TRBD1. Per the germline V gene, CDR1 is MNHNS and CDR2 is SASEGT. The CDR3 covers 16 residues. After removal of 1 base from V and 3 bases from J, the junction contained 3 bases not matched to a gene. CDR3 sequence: CASSEGTGSGANVLTF. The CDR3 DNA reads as TGTGCCAGCAGTGAAGGGACAGGAAGTGGGGCCAACGTCCTGACTTTC.

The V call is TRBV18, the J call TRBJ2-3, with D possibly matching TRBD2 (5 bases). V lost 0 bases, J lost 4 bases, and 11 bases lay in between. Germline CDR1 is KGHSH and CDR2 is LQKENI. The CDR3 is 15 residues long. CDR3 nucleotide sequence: TGTGCCAGCTCACCACCGGTCGGGAACGCAGATACGCAGTATTTT. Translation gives CASSPPVGNADTQYF.

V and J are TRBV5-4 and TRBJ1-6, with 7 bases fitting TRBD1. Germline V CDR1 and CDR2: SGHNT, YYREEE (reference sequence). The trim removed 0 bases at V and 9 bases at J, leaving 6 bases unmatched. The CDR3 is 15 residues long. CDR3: CASSLAGTVFSPLHF. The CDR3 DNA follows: TGTGCCAGCAGCTTGGCCGGGACAGTTTTTTCACCCCTCCACTTT.

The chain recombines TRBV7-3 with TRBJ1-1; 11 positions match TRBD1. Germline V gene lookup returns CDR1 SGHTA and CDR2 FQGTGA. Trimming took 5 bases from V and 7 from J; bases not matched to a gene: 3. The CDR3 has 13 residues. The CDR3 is CASSADRGLEAFF. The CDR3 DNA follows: TGTGCCAGCAGCGCGGACAGGGGGCTTGAAGCTTTCTTT.